This TCR beta chain was sequenced during a study of tumor and adjacent non-tumor tissue in lung cancer (dated 2018 in TCRdb). Study-wide context: By cancer type, the cohort comprised 12 adenocarcinoma patients, a couple of squamous cell carcinoma patients and 1 small cell lung cancer patient. The study compared bulk TCRbeta repertoires from lung tumor tissue and matched distant non-tumor lung tissue of about 15 lung cancer patients. Sequencing generated a total of more than 95 million productive TCRbeta reads, averaging roughly 4.2 million reads per sample. TCRbeta CDR3 sequencing was performed on a few dozen paired specimens, with one tumor sample and one normal lung sample collected per patient. The roughly 15 patients were aged roughly 30 to 85 years, included around ten men and 5 women, and had TNM stage I to III disease.

The CDR3 runs 12 residues from the cysteine to the phenylalanine. CDR3 DNA only is kept here, 36 bases in frame from base 1. CDR1 is given as LGHNT and CDR2 as FRNRAP, both from the germline V gene. V gives up 6 bases and J gives up 5 bases, and the segment between their germline ends measures 10 bases. The library was obtained by multiplex PCR. For sequencing, an Illumina HiSeq 2500 was employed. Following protocols modified from ARM-PCR, the researchers constructed TCRbeta libraries through three rounds of nested PCR with primers (Table S4). Before sequencing, PCR products in the 200-500 bp range were cut out of the gel and cleaned up using the QIAquick gel extraction kit. On the study's bioinformatics: Reads were cleaned with Trimmomatic, merged with FLASH into complete CDR3 sequences, and assigned to V(D)J germline segments with MiTCR. Clonal diversity was computed as the inverse Simpson's index with VDJtools. In-frame sequences lacking a premature stop codon were counted as productive reads. TCRdb cleaned the public reads at Q25 with fastp, built clones with MiXCR and kept in-frame beta chains. Each record represents a unique CDR3 protein, reported with the most common genes and DNA among its rows. V and J calls and clone size were set by TCRdb, not the authors. Here the sample has roughly 200,000 distinct CDR3 sequences; about 76% occur a single time. The ten top clones hold 20% to 25% of the sample.

RNA was extracted from bulk unsorted tissue and checked for quality with a NanoDrop ND-1000 and an Agilent 2100. All donors had newly diagnosed lung cancer, had not received prior chemotherapy, and were admitted for thoracic surgery in China between August and November 2014. Patients with previous radiotherapy or chemotherapy, or with another concurrent cancer, were excluded from the study. Pieces of surgical tissue measuring roughly 1-2.1 cm3 were kept in RNAlater solution and held at -80 degrees C until needed. This clonotype was detected only a few times. Its specific antigen is unknown. Base qualities are missing; no much larger clone stands one base away. Points the paper makes about the study in general: Peripheral blood was not sequenced, so blood TCRbeta repertoires were not examined in the lung cancer patients of the study. Significantly higher TCR diversity (inverse Simpson) was observed in tumor tissue than in normal lung tissue (approximately 430 vs 150, P = 0.0075, Mann-Whitney U test). Significantly higher TCR diversity was found in younger patients, and higher tumor TCR diversity was associated with shorter overall and disease-free survival. Neither the sequencing platform nor unique molecular identifiers are named or mentioned anywhere in the methods. Only 15 patients were included in the cohort, and the need for larger samples and more detailed clinical data was noted by the authors. A significantly larger cumulative share of the repertoire was made up by the top 100 clones in normal lung than in tumor tissue.

The TCR sequence derives from a man aged 55 to 69 with non-small cell lung cancer. The V and J genes are TRBV12-5 and TRBJ1-1; TRBD1 is possibly the D segment (5 matching bases). Sequencing was carried out using lung tumor tissue. The CDR3 region: CASGTRGTEAFF. The nucleotides are TGTGCTAGTGGCACTAGGGGAACTGAAGCTTTCTTT.